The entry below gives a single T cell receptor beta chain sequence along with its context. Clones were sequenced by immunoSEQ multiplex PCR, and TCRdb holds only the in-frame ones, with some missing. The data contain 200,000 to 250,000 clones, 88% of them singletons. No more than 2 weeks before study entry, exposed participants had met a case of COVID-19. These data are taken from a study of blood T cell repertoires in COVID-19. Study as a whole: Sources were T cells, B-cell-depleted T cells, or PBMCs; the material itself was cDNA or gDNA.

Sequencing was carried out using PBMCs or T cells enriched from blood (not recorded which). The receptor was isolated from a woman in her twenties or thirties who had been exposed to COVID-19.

In nucleotides, the CDR3 is TGTGCCGGCGGACTGTTGCCCTACAATGAGCAGTTCTTC. It encodes CAGGLLPYNEQFF. The chain is built from TRBV7-9 and TRBJ2-1; TRBD2 is a possible D gene (5 bases). Between the trimmed V and J ends, which lost 11 bases and 2 bases, there was a span of 13 bases. The CDR3 runs to 13 residues. CDR1 and CDR2 (germline): SEHNR, FQNEAQ (reference sequence).